Included here is one T cell receptor beta chain sequence, with context. Every subset's genomic DNA went evenly onto several immunoSEQ plates. Libraries were prepared by immunoSEQ multiplex PCR; TCRdb keeps only in-frame clonotypes and omits some of them. The sample includes about 1.1 million clones, 75% to 80% of them seen just once. The record originates from a study of shared clonotypes between healthy human individuals. Germline CDR1 is MNHEY and CDR2 is SMNVEV (reference sequence). V was pared by 6 bases and J by 13 bases, with 11 bases of the junction left unmatched. The CDR3 covers 13 residues. Sequencing input: memory CD4+ T cells from PBMCs. Subset specified: CD45RA-negative fraction. The chain uses TRBV27 and TRBJ1-4; 7 nucleotides line up with TRBD1. The clonotype was recovered from a man between 18 and 35 years old in good health. Some clones in this sample may be carry-over from other donors' samples. The CDR3 coding sequence is TGTGCCAGCAGCCTATCGACAGGGACCCTACTGTTTTTT. This sequence encodes CASSLSTGTLLFF. The variable domain in full, completed from reference TRBV27 and TRBJ1-4, reads EAQVTQNPRYLITVTGKKLTVTCSQNMNHEYMSWYRQDPGLGLRQIYYSMNVEVTDKGDVPEGYKVSRKEKRNFPLILESPSPNQTSLYFCASSLSTGTLLFFGSGTQLSVL.